This T cell receptor beta chain was identified during a study of neoadjuvant anti-PD-1 for oral cavity cancer. Study observations and caveats: Treg/Th17 ratio rose with pretreatment blood and fell with post-treatment tumor TCRbeta clonality.

This sample's time point: after neoadjuvant nivolumab, at surgical resection. Sequencing used immunoSEQ multiplex PCR; TCRdb keeps in-frame clones, though not all of them. The sample has about 32,000 clones, about 80% seen once; the top ten hold roughly 3.2%. Deletions cut 4 bases from V and 7 bases from J, with 9 bases between. Germline V CDR1 and CDR2: SGHRS, YFSETQ. The CDR3 spans 12 residues. As to this clone: What it recognizes is unknown.

The source was PBMCs, collected after nivolumab (anti-PD-1) treatment. The V call is TRBV5-1, the J call TRBJ2-1; D is unresolved. This TCR came from a person aged 35 to 85 with oral cavity squamous cell carcinoma. The CDR3 spells CASSQRWNEQFF. CDR3 bases: TGCGCCAGCAGCCAGAGGTGGAATGAGCAGTTCTTC.